The entry that follows covers one T cell receptor (beta chain) sequence. The target antigen is unknown. The data originate from a study of T cell responses to AZD1222 COVID-19 vaccine. Study results and limitations: Dominant at 160-218 and 743-854, vaccine-associated CD4 TCRs also spanned spike. In the spike-specific TCR repertoire, nearly half reportedly target unmutated variant regions. Spike-specific TCR breadth rose after two AZD1222 doses, and depth rose as well.

Assay used: immunoSEQ multiplex PCR; TCRdb lists only in-frame clones, some missing. The sample consists of roughly 120,000 clones, 80% to 90% of them appearing once. CDR3 size: 15 residues. Germline CDR1 is LGHNA and CDR2 is YSLEER. V lost 0 bases and J 2 bases, leaving 10 bases between the germline ends. Sequencing was performed on peripheral blood, taken on day 0 of AZD1222 vaccination. This sequence originates from an adult in good health. The chain couples TRBV4-3 to TRBJ1-1; the D gene is possibly TRBD1 (5 bases). CDR3 residues: CASSQDAGKNTEAFF. The CDR3 bases are TGCGCCAGCAGCCAAGATGCAGGGAAAAACACTGAAGCTTTCTTT.